This TCR beta chain was found in a study of regulatory T cells in long-lasting Graves disease. Across the study: In persistent Graves' disease, antithyroid drugs had been taken for over 5 years and TSH receptor antibodies stayed positive.

The time point denotes: persistent/refractory GD, antithyroid drugs over 5 years with positive TRAb. RNA isolated from PBMCs was used to make the TCR library. Study-wide results and limits: TRBV28, TRBJ1-2 and TRBJ2-5 were favored in persistent disease. Graves' patients with persistent disease showed TCR diversity lower than patients newly diagnosed.

About this clonotype itself: The antigen is undetermined.

V shed 6 bases and J shed 1 base, with 13 bases lying between them. Germline values: CDR1 MNHNS, CDR2 SASEGT. This CDR3 spans 14 amino acids. Arm-PCR of CDR3 regions and iRepertoire HTBI primers were the basis on which TCR beta libraries were built. Per the authors' pipeline: The samples included approximately 62 TRBV and some 15 TRBJ segments. MiXCR was run by TCRdb on the multiplex PCR reads, yielding one entry per CDR3 protein. It is TCRdb's table, rather than the study itself, that gives the V and J calls and clone size. The sample has over 250,000 distinct CDR3 sequences, under 25% seen once. This TCR was sampled from a female donor with Graves disease. This chain joins TRBV6-1 and TRBJ2-7; TRBD2 might be the D (6 bases). The sequencing used peripheral blood mononuclear cells (PBMCs), collected when the disease was refractory, from a patient treated with antithyroid drugs. In DNA, the CDR3 is TGTGCCAGCAGCCCCGGGAGCCCTTCCTACGAGCAGTACTTC. Translated, it gives CASSPGSPSYEQYF.